The clone carrying this T cell receptor beta chain was seen repeatedly, ten times or more. Construction of the TCR beta libraries employed iRepertoire HTBI primers in conjunction with Arm-PCR of CDR3 regions. TCRdb used MiXCR to reprocess the multiplex PCR reads, holding one entry per CDR3 protein. This sample has a few hundred thousand distinct CDR3 sequences, with 16% found just once. The data originate from a study of regulatory T cells in long-lasting Graves disease. Time point defined: newly diagnosed GD, antithyroid drugs for less than 3 months. From RNA extracted from PBMCs, the TCR library was made. The CDR3 runs 13 residues. Trimming cost V 5 bases and J 12 bases, with 17 bases left between them. The germline V gene has CDR1 SNHLY and CDR2 FYNNEI. The same data also went into a second study, on T cells in Graves' hyperthyroidism and ophthalmopathy.

This chain connects TRBV2 to TRBJ2-4, with D perhaps TRBD2 (6 bases). Sequences were derived from peripheral blood mononuclear cells (PBMCs), sampled at new diagnosis, from a patient treated with antithyroid drugs. The TCR was taken from a man aged 35-49 years with Graves disease. Written as DNA, the CDR3 is TGTGCCAGCAGTCTGGGACTGGGCTTTTCTCAGTACTTC. This encodes CASSLGLGFSQYF.